These 2 T cell receptor beta chains were all obtained from the same sample, sequenced in a study of blood T cell repertoires in COVID-19. Profiling relied on immunoSEQ multiplex PCR, and the TCRdb table lists in-frame clones only, not all of them. The data contain tens of thousands of clones, roughly 88% of them seen just once; the ten biggest clones take up around 8.3%. The sequenced sample consisted of peripheral blood. The receptors derive from a man over 45 with acute or convalescent COVID-19.

This sequence joins TRBV29-1 and TRBJ1-1, with 7 positions matching TRBD1. This CDR3 comprises 12 residues. Trimming cost V 7 bases and J 1 base; bases outside gene matches: 3. Germline values: CDR1 SQVTM, CDR2 ANQGSEA. The CDR3 here is CSARDRNTEAFF. Written as DNA, the CDR3 is TGCAGCGCCCGGGACAGGAACACTGAAGCTTTCTTT.

The chain uses TRBV10-1 and TRBJ2-2, with D possibly being TRBD2 (5 bases). The CDR3 contains 14 residues. Trimming left V 0 bases short and J 6 bases short, with 8 bases between. Germline CDR1 reads WNHNN; CDR2 reads SYGVQD (reference sequence). The CDR3 DNA reads TGCGCCAGCAGTGAGTCCGGAGGTGCCGGGGAGCTGTTTTTT. Amino acid sequence: CASSESGGAGELFF.